This TCR beta chain stems from a study of cytomegalovirus exposure and HLA in healthy donors. Findings of the study overall: TCR association rates varied by HLA locus in a later analysis, with DRB1 highest and HLA-C lowest. Later analysis reportedly placed an Asian-associated ancestry cluster below the roughly 700-donor mean in N-insertions. The majority of TCR sequences were rare, yet some public TCRs appeared in many donors.

13 Jbeta primers and 60 Vbeta primers were used for the PCR. The method was immunoSEQ multiplex PCR; TCRdb's version includes in-frame clones alone and lacks a portion of them. The sample gives around 200,000 clones, around 68% of which show up once; around 2.9% is in the top ten. The CDR3 is 15 amino acids. Germline V gene lookup returns CDR1 SGHAT and CDR2 FQNNGV. J lost 2 bases, V lost 7 bases, and 10 bases had no gene match. With regard to this clone: Antigen specificity is unknown.

The V and J genes are TRBV11-2 and TRBJ2-7, with 8 bases lining up with TRBD1. The specimen sequenced was PBMCs. The sequence came from a man between 40 and 49 years old in good health and CMV-seronegative. The CDR3 loop is CASTPWDRRTYEQYF. The CDR3 nucleotides are TGTGCCAGCACCCCCTGGGACAGGCGGACCTACGAGCAGTACTTC. Combining the CDR3 with reference TRBV11-2 and TRBJ2-7 gives the whole variable domain EAGVAQSPRYKIIEKRQSVAFWCNPISGHATLYWYQQILGQGPKLLIQFQNNGVVDDSQLPKDRFSAERLKGVDSTLKIQPAKLEDSAVYLCASTPWDRRTYEQYFGPGTRLTVT.